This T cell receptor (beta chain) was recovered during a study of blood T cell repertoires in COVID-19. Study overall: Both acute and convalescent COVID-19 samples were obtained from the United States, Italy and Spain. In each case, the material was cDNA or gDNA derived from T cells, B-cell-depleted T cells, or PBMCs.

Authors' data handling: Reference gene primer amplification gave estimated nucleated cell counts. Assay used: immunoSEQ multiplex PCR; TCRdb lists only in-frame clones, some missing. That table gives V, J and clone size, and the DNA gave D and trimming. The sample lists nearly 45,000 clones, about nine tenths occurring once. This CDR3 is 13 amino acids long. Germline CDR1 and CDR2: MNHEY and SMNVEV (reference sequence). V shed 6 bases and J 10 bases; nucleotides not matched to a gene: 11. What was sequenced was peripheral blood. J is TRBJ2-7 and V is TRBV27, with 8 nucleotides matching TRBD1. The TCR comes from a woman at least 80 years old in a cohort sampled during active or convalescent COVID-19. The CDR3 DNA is TGTGCCAGCAGCCTGGACAGGGCAGGGAATCAGTACTTC. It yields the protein CASSLDRAGNQYF.